Each of the 32 T cell receptor beta chains below was sequenced from the same sample in a study of cytomegalovirus exposure and HLA in healthy donors. PCR was performed using 60 Vbeta and 13 Jbeta primers. Profiling relied on immunoSEQ multiplex PCR, and the TCRdb table lists in-frame clones only, not all of them. The sample includes over 150,000 clones, around 80% of them seen just once. Sequencing was carried out using PBMCs. The receptor set was obtained from a woman between 45 and 60 years old in good health and CMV-seropositive.

The chain is built from TRBV5-1 and TRBJ2-7; D ambiguous. This CDR3 comprises 16 residues. Germline V lookup: CDR1 SGHRS, CDR2 YFSETQ. Trimming took 0 bases from V and 2 from J, leaving 15 bases between them. The CDR3 DNA reads TGCGCCAGCAGCTTGGCTACGACGAGGAATACCTACGAGCAGTACTTC. Translating it yields CASSLATTRNTYEQYF. The full variable domain, its missing parts supplied by reference TRBV5-1 and TRBJ2-7, is KAGVTQTPRYLIKTRGQQVTLSCSPISGHRSVSWYQQTPGQGLQFLFEYFSETQRNKGNFPGRFSGRQFSNSRSEMNVSTLELGDSALYLCASSLATTRNTYEQYFGPGTRLTVT.

The chain has TRBV19 and TRBJ1-2; D remains unclear. The germline V gene encodes CDR1 LNHDA and CDR2 SQIVND (reference sequence). CDR3 length: 13 residues. Trimming removed 5 bases from V and 2 bases from J, with 9 bases in between. CDR3 sequence: CASSAIYNYGYTF. The CDR3 region has the DNA TGTGCCAGTAGTGCAATCTACAACTATGGCTACACCTTC.

V and J are TRBV7-9 and TRBJ2-7; 8 bases are a match to TRBD2. This CDR3 is 12 amino acids long. Trimming removed 7 bases from V and 7 bases from J; junction bases left unmatched: 6. Germline values: CDR1 SEHNR, CDR2 FQNEAQ (reference sequence). CDR3 region: CASNSGTGEQYF. The CDR3 DNA follows: TGTGCCAGCAATAGCGGGACGGGGGAGCAGTACTTC.

The CDR3 DNA reads TGCGCCAGCAGCTTGTTTGGGGCAATGGTCGGGCAGTACTTC. Encoded protein: CASSLFGAMVGQYF. The rearrangement joins TRBV5-1 to TRBJ2-7; D might be TRBD1 (5 bases). CDR1 and CDR2 (germline): SGHRS, YFSETQ. The CDR3 covers 14 residues. V was shortened by 1 base and J by 9 bases, with 17 bases between the two germline ends.

The chain couples TRBV27 to TRBJ1-6; TRBD1 might be the D (6 bases). CDR1 is MNHEY, CDR2 SMNVEV, per germline (reference sequence). The V end was cut by 3 bases, the J end by 0 bases, with 9 bases between. This CDR3 has 16 amino acids. CDR3 DNA sequence: TGTGCCAGCAGTTTCCAGGGGAGCTCCTATAATTCACCCCTCCACTTT. This sequence encodes CASSFQGSSYNSPLHF.

This rearrangement joins TRBV28 to TRBJ1-5; no reliable D call. CDR3 length: 13 amino acids. Trimming removed 5 bases from V and 1 base from J, with 6 bases in between. Germline V gene sequence: CDR1 MDHEN, CDR2 SYDVKM. CDR3 residues: CASSPRSNQPQHF. CDR3 sequence (DNA): TGTGCCAGCAGTCCCAGAAGCAATCAGCCCCAGCATTTT.

This sequence joins TRBV12-5 and TRBJ2-5, with TRBD1 matching 10 bases. With V trimmed by 4 bases and J by 5 bases, 7 bases remained unmatched. Germline V CDR1 and CDR2: LGHNT, FRNRAP. The CDR3 runs to 15 residues. Written as DNA, the CDR3 is TGTGCTAGTGGTTATAGGACAGGGGGTATGGAGACCCAGTACTTC. Translated: CASGYRTGGMETQYF.

This chain joins TRBV11-2 and TRBJ2-7; D is perhaps TRBD1 (5 bases). Trimming removed 0 bases at V and 6 bases at J, with 9 bases between. CDR3 length: 13 residues. CDR1 is SGHAT and CDR2 is FQNNGV in the germline V gene. CDR3 DNA: TGTGCCAGCAGCTTAGACAGGGCTGGCGAGCAGTACTTC. This codes for CASSLDRAGEQYF.

The V call is TRBV5-8, the J call TRBJ2-3; 11 nucleotides align to TRBD2. The V gene end was trimmed by 2 bases and the J gene end by 1 base; junction bases not matched to a gene: 6. The CDR3 is 17 residues long. Germline V gene sequence: CDR1 SGHTS, CDR2 YDEGEE. The CDR3 sequence: CASSFSGRASRTDTQYF. The CDR3 region has the DNA TGTGCCAGCAGCTTTAGCGGGAGGGCCTCCCGCACAGATACGCAGTATTTT.

This clone appeared a few times. The rearrangement uses TRBV9 and TRBJ1-3; D remains unclear. The V end lost 0 bases, the J end lost 0 bases, and 4 bases lay between the germline ends. The germline gives CDR1 SGDLS, CDR2 YYNGEE. CDR3 length equals 14 residues. CDR3 loop: CASSVGLSGNTIYF. DNA of the CDR3: TGTGCCAGCAGCGTAGGACTCTCTGGAAACACCATATATTTT.

The chain recombines TRBV4-1 with TRBJ2-1, with TRBD1 matching 7 bases. Germline V gives CDR1 MGHRA, CDR2 YSYEKL. This CDR3 is 16 amino acids long. V lost 3 bases and J lost 9; bases outside the gene matches: 14. The CDR3 region is CASSQTGYNPDGEQFF. As DNA, the CDR3 is TGCGCCAGCAGCCAGACAGGGTATAATCCCGACGGTGAGCAGTTCTTC.

This rearrangement joins TRBV7-2 to TRBJ1-2; D gene uncertain. Germline V CDR1 and CDR2: SGHTA, FQGNSA. The CDR3 sequence is 14 residues long. V dropped 1 base and J dropped 4 bases, with 10 bases sitting between them. CDR3 protein: CASSLDPGPYGYTF. As DNA, the CDR3 is TGTGCCAGCAGCTTAGATCCGGGTCCCTATGGCTACACCTTC.

The genes are TRBV4-2 and TRBJ2-3; 14 bases map to TRBD2. Germline V gene sequence: CDR1 LGHNA, CDR2 YNFKEQ. CDR3 size: 16 residues. V gave up 6 bases and J gave up 6 bases; unmatched junction bases: 8. The CDR3, as DNA: TGTGCCAGCAGTCAGACTAGCGGGGGGGGATCCGATACGCAGTATTTT. It yields the protein CASSQTSGGGSDTQYF.

This clone was found a few times. The chain recombines TRBV9 with TRBJ2-3; perhaps TRBD1 as D (5 bases). This CDR3 has 14 residues. The V end was cut by 0 bases, the J end by 6 bases, with 11 bases between. CDR1 is SGDLS and CDR2 is YYNGEE in the germline V gene. The CDR3 nucleotides are TGTGCCAGCAGCGTAGAGGGGTATGAGGATACGCAGTATTTT. Translation gives CASSVEGYEDTQYF.

This clone was seen just once. This chain joins TRBV7-2 and TRBJ1-2, with a possible D match to TRBD1 (6 bases). The germline V and J ends were trimmed by 5 bases and 4 bases, with 14 bases remaining between them. There are 14 residues in the CDR3. Germline values: CDR1 SGHTA, CDR2 FQGNSA. The CDR3 loop is CASSQRGQTYGYTF. In nucleotides, the CDR3 is TGTGCCAGCAGCCAGCGGGGGCAGACCTATGGCTACACCTTC.

The count of this clone is one. Other DNA variants within this sample encode the same CDR3. The CDR3 DNA sequence: TGTGCCAGCAGCTTATCAAGGCAGGGGGAATCACCCCTCCACTTT. Protein sequence: CASSLSRQGESPLHF. The V and J genes are TRBV11-2 and TRBJ1-6, with 7 nucleotides matching TRBD1. Germline lookup yields CDR1 SGHAT and CDR2 FQNNGV. The CDR3 contains 15 residues. J gave up 10 bases and V 2 bases, and 8 bases lay outside the gene matches.

CDR3 residues: CASSLGSGGRLNTEAFF. The CDR3 nucleotides read TGCGCCAGCAGCTTGGGGTCAGGGGGAAGGTTGAACACTGAAGCTTTCTTT. The V call is TRBV5-1, the J call TRBJ1-1, with 7 bases lining up with TRBD1. Germline V gene lookup returns CDR1 SGHRS and CDR2 YFSETQ. The CDR3 covers 17 residues. V lost 0 bases and J lost 0; bases outside the gene matches: 8.

The chain combines TRBV7-9 with TRBJ1-2; D is uncertain. Germline CDR1 is SEHNR and CDR2 is FQNEAQ (reference sequence). The ends were cut back, 1 base at V and 0 bases at J, with 9 bases in the middle. This CDR3 comprises 15 residues. The CDR3 loop reads CASSLVGPANYGYTF. The CDR3 region has the DNA TGTGCCAGCAGCTTAGTGGGCCCAGCTAACTATGGCTACACCTTC.

This clone was observed a handful of times. This chain links TRBV6-1 with TRBJ2-5, with 7 bases lining up with TRBD2. CDR1 and CDR2 from the germline V gene are MNHNS and SASEGT. This CDR3 region has 15 residues. The trim removed 6 bases at V and 2 bases at J, leaving 9 bases unmatched. The CDR3 is CASSPASGGQETQYF. The CDR3 DNA follows: TGTGCCAGCAGCCCCGCTAGCGGAGGGCAAGAGACCCAGTACTTC.

This clone was observed a handful of times. The chain combines TRBV27 with TRBJ2-7; D might be TRBD2 (5 bases). V was trimmed by 8 bases and J by 3 bases, leaving 11 bases between them. Germline V lookup: CDR1 MNHEY, CDR2 SMNVEV (reference sequence). The CDR3 is 12 residues long. The CDR3 is CASSKGGYEQYF. The DNA of the CDR3 is TGTGCCAGCTCCAAAGGAGGCTACGAGCAGTACTTC.

The chain has TRBV30 and TRBJ2-7, with 16 positions matching TRBD2. The germline CDR1 and CDR2 sequences are GTSNPN and SVGIG (reference sequence). Trimming took 0 bases from V and 4 from J; bases not matched to a gene: 3. The CDR3 extends over 16 amino acids. Here the CDR3 DNA reads TGTGCCTGGAGTGTCGGGACTAGCGGGAGGGGGTACGAGCAGTACTTC. The encoded protein is CAWSVGTSGRGYEQYF.

The chain is built from TRBV19 and TRBJ1-5, with 8 bases fitting TRBD1. Germline lookup yields CDR1 LNHDA and CDR2 SQIVND (reference sequence). J was trimmed by 4 bases and V by 4 bases; bases with no gene match: 9. The CDR3 totals 16 residues. The CDR3 DNA reads TGTGCCAGTAGTACGCCGTGGACAGGGCAAAATCAGCCCCAGCATTTT. Amino acid sequence: CASSTPWTGQNQPQHF.

This sequence joins TRBV4-3 and TRBJ1-2, with D perhaps matching TRBD1 (6 bases). This CDR3 spans 14 amino acids. The V gene lost 1 base and the J gene lost 6 bases, with 12 bases spanning the gap. In germline, CDR1 is LGHNA, CDR2 YSLEER. This CDR3 is CASSQALGQNGYTF. The CDR3 DNA is TGCGCCAGCAGCCAAGCCCTCGGACAGAATGGCTACACCTTC.

The chain joins TRBV30 to TRBJ2-5; D is undetermined. Germline CDR1 GTSNPN, CDR2 SVGIG (reference sequence). The CDR3 extends over 13 amino acids. V lost 8 bases and J 5 bases, leaving 18 bases between the germline ends. As DNA, the CDR3 is TGTGCCCGTAACACGGCCTTCGGGGAGACCCAGTACTTC. Residues: CARNTAFGETQYF.

The CDR3 DNA sequence: TGTGCCAGCTCTAGGGTTGGGGGGGCCACGAACACTGAAGCTTTCTTT. As protein: CASSRVGGATNTEAFF. The chain uses TRBV18 and TRBJ1-1; D is possibly TRBD1 (6 bases). The CDR3 runs to 16 residues. The germline gives CDR1 KGHSH, CDR2 LQKENI. Trimming removed 6 bases from V and 1 base from J, with 18 bases in between. The variable domain in full, completed from reference TRBV18 and TRBJ1-1, reads NAGVMQNPRHLVRRRGQEARLRCSPMKGHSHVYWYRQLPEEGLKFMVYLQKENIIDESGMPKERFSAEFPKEGPSILRIQQVVRGDSAAYFCASSRVGGATNTEAFFGQGTRLTVV.

This sequence joins TRBV7-9 and TRBJ2-1; a weak D match, TRBD2 (6 bases). Germline values: CDR1 SEHNR, CDR2 FQNEAQ (reference sequence). The CDR3 extends over 15 amino acids. The V end lost 6 bases, the J end lost 0 bases, and 12 bases lay between the germline ends. CDR3 protein: CASRSGLTSYNEQFF. DNA for the CDR3: TGTGCCAGCAGATCGGGACTGACCTCCTACAATGAGCAGTTCTTC.

The chain combines TRBV11-2 with TRBJ1-1; no clear D. Germline assignment: CDR1 SGHAT and CDR2 FQNNGV. The CDR3 consists of 12 residues. Trimming pared 7 bases from V and 2 bases from J, leaving 8 bases between. This chain's CDR3 is CASTEGNTEAFF. The CDR3 coding sequence is TGTGCCAGCACCGAGGGAAACACTGAAGCTTTCTTT.

The chain recombines TRBV9 with TRBJ1-1, with 8 nucleotides matching TRBD1. Germline CDR1 reads SGDLS; CDR2 reads YYNGEE. The CDR3 has 15 residues. Unmatched junction bases numbered 10, after V lost 3 bases and J lost 6 bases. This CDR3 reads CASSAQTGAVSEAFF. The CDR3, as DNA: TGTGCCAGCAGCGCCCAGACAGGGGCGGTCTCTGAAGCTTTCTTT.

The J gene is TRBJ2-7, the V gene TRBV28; 10 bases align to TRBD2. Germline V gene lookup returns CDR1 MDHEN and CDR2 SYDVKM. V gave up 6 bases and J gave up 2 bases; unmatched junction bases: 10. The CDR3 has 16 amino acids. CDR3 sequence reads: CASSEPGLALAYEQYF. The CDR3, as DNA: TGTGCCAGCAGCGAACCGGGACTAGCGCTTGCCTACGAGCAGTACTTC. Using reference TRBV28 and TRBJ2-7 for the parts outside the CDR3, the full variable domain is DVKVTQSSRYLVKRTGEKVFLECVQDMDHENMFWYRQDPGLGLRLIYFSYDVKMKEKGDIPEGYSVSREKKERFSLILESASTNQTSMYLCASSEPGLALAYEQYFGPGTRLTVT.

CDR3 amino acids: CASSQGTGGPRSYF. The CDR3 nucleotides are TGCGCCAGCAGCCAAGGGACAGGGGGTCCGCGATCGTACTTC. The chain employs TRBV5-1 and TRBJ2-7, with 11 positions matching TRBD1. Germline V gene lookup returns CDR1 SGHRS and CDR2 YFSETQ. Germline trimming cut 4 bases from V and 12 bases from J; bases unmatched to any gene: 12. The CDR3 covers 14 residues. The variable domain in full, completed from reference TRBV5-1 and TRBJ2-7, reads KAGVTQTPRYLIKTRGQQVTLSCSPISGHRSVSWYQQTPGQGLQFLFEYFSETQRNKGNFPGRFSGRQFSNSRSEMNVSTLELGDSALYLCASSQGTGGPRSYFGPGTRLTVT.

V gene TRBV27 combines with J gene TRBJ1-1; D might be TRBD1 (6 bases). Germline loops: CDR1 MNHEY, CDR2 SMNVEV (reference sequence). This CDR3 has 14 residues. Trimming removed 1 base from V and 5 bases from J, with 11 bases in between. The CDR3 nucleotides read TGTGCCAGCAGTTTATGGGGGCGGGGGACTGAAGCTTTCTTT. This translates into CASSLWGRGTEAFF.

The chain couples TRBV5-1 to TRBJ2-7, with TRBD2 matching 11 bases. Trimming took 4 bases from V and 7 from J; bases not matched to a gene: 10. Germline V CDR1 and CDR2: SGHRS, YFSETQ. This CDR3 contains 15 residues. CDR3 nucleotide sequence: TGCGCCAGCAGCCAACTACTAGCGGGAGATCGTGAGCAGTACTTC. Its protein is CASSQLLAGDREQYF. Variable domain in full (rest from reference TRBV5-1 and TRBJ2-7): KAGVTQTPRYLIKTRGQQVTLSCSPISGHRSVSWYQQTPGQGLQFLFEYFSETQRNKGNFPGRFSGRQFSNSRSEMNVSTLELGDSALYLCASSQLLAGDREQYFGPGTRLTVT.